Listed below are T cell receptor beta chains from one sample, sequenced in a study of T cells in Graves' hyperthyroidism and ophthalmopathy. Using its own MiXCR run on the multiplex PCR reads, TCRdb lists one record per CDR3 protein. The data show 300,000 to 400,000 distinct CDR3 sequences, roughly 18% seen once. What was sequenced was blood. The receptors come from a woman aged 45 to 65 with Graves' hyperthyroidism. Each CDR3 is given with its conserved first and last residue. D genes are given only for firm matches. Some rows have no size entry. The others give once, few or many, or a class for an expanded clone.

TGCAGTGCTCAGGTCGGGACAGCCCTGGGCAATGAGCAGTTCTTC CSAQVGTALGNEQFF many TRBV20-1 TRBD1 TRBJ2-1
TGTGCCAGCAGTTGGACGGACTCCTACGAGCAGTACTTC CASSWTDSYEQYF many TRBV12-3/TRBV12-4 NA TRBJ2-7
TGTGCCAGCAGCTTGGTTCTTGGCGAAATGAACAATGAGCAGTTCTTC CASSLVLGEMNNEQFF NA TRBV5-6 NA TRBJ2-1
TGTGCCAGCATGGGCAGCAATCAGCCCCAGCATTTT CASMGSNQPQHF many TRBV2 NA TRBJ1-5
TGTGCCAGCAGCTCTCCAAGCTGGGACACCGGCTACAATGAGCAGTTCTTC CASSSPSWDTGYNEQFF NA TRBV7-2 NA TRBJ2-1
TGTGCCAGCAGTCTAGCGGGAGAGGGTGAGCAGTTCTTC CASSLAGEGEQFF NA TRBV7-3 TRBD2 TRBJ2-1
TGTGCCTGTAGCAGGGGGCTTGGAAACACCATATATTTT CACSRGLGNTIYF many TRBV30 TRBD1 TRBJ1-3
TGCGCCAGCAGCTCAACAGGAAGCAACAATGAGCAGTTCTTC CASSSTGSNNEQFF many TRBV5-1 NA TRBJ2-1
TGTGCCAGCAGTTTGCTGGGGGGCACTGAAGCTTTCTTT CASSLLGGTEAFF many TRBV28 NA TRBJ1-1
TGCAGTGCTAGAGGGTCCCAGCGCGGCACAGATACGCAGTATTTT CSARGSQRGTDTQYF NA TRBV20-1 NA TRBJ2-3
TGTGCCAGCAGTTACGATCGACAGGTCCCCACTCGGGGCTCCTACGAGCAGTACTTC CASSYDRQVPTRGSYEQYF many TRBV6-1 NA TRBJ2-7
TGTGCCAGCAGTTCCCTGGTGGGCGGGTTTTACGAGCAGTACTTC CASSSLVGGFYEQYF few TRBV28 NA TRBJ2-7
TGTGCCAGCAGCCCGAGGGGGGGGCCGGATCAGTTCTTC CASSPRGGPDQFF NA TRBV11-1 NA TRBJ2-1
TGTGCCAGCACTTTAGCGGGAGGGCCGGGGAATGAGCAGTTCTTC CASTLAGGPGNEQFF once TRBV2 TRBD2 TRBJ2-1
TGTGCCAGCAGCTTGGGTCCGGGGGGGGATCAGCCCCAGCATTTT CASSLGPGGDQPQHF few TRBV5-4 NA TRBJ1-5
TGTGCCAGCAGTTTTTGGCCAGGGGGCGCGAACACTGAAGCTTTCTTT CASSFWPGGANTEAFF NA TRBV12-3/TRBV12-4 TRBD1 TRBJ1-1
TGTGCCAGCAGCCTGACCCCGGGACAGGGGGACTCTGGGGCCAACGTCCTGACTTTC CASSLTPGQGDSGANVLTF once TRBV7-9 TRBD1 TRBJ2-6
TGTGCCAGTAGTGCGGGGTTCAATCAGCCCCAGCATTTT CASSAGFNQPQHF few TRBV19 NA TRBJ1-5
TGTGCCAGCAGCTCCAGCGGGGGCCCCGGCACCGGGGAGCTGTTTTTT CASSSSGGPGTGELFF few TRBV7-6 TRBD2 TRBJ2-2
TGTGCCAGCAGTTTAAGGATACCCTACGAGCAGTACTTC CASSLRIPYEQYF few TRBV12-3/TRBV12-4 NA TRBJ2-7
TGTGCCTGGAGTTCGGGGATGGGAGAGCAGTACTTC CAWSSGMGEQYF many TRBV30 NA TRBJ2-7
TGTGCCAGCAGCCGGGGGAGGGGGCCGAGCACAGATACGCAGTATTTT CASSRGRGPSTDTQYF few TRBV3-1 NA TRBJ2-3
TGTGCCTGGAGCATGGGGTACGGCAAAAACATTCAGTACTTC CAWSMGYGKNIQYF many TRBV30 NA TRBJ2-4
TGTGCCAGCAGCACCGGACTAGCGGCCACAGATACGCAGTATTTT CASSTGLAATDTQYF few TRBV5-4 TRBD2 TRBJ2-3
TGCAGTGCTAGTTCGACAGGGGGATTACAAGAGACCCAGTACTTC CSASSTGGLQETQYF few TRBV20-1 TRBD1 TRBJ2-5
TGTGCCAGCAGTCCCGGGGTCCGGGAGACCCAGTACTTC CASSPGVRETQYF NA TRBV5-5 NA TRBJ2-5
TGTGCCATCAAGCCGAGGGAGGGAGAGACCCAGTACTTC CAIKPREGETQYF NA TRBV10-3 TRBD2 TRBJ2-5
TGTGCCAGCACCGAGGACAGGACAAGCGCAGATACGCAGTATTTT CASTEDRTSADTQYF NA TRBV7-9 TRBD1 TRBJ2-3